This T cell receptor (beta chain) was recorded in a study of PD-1 blockade in classical Hodgkin lymphoma (dated by TCRdb to 2018 to 2020). Background for the entire study: Nivolumab dosing was 3 mg/kg intravenously every 2 weeks, continuing until either disease progression or unacceptable toxicity. To define a peripheral blood immune signature of response to PD-1 blockade in classical Hodgkin lymphoma, the study combined TCR beta sequencing with CyTOF.

Broader findings and caveats from the paper: Only a single clinical trial cohort was studied, and what caused the repertoire differences, possibly disease activity or prior therapy, remained undefined. Baseline TCR diversity was reported to be lower in newly diagnosed patients than in healthy donors, and even lower in relapsed/refractory patients. Among trial patients, those achieving complete response had baseline diversity similar to that of newly diagnosed patients, while diversity was significantly lower in partial responders and progressors. Patients starting nivolumab less than 1 year after ASCT had lower diversity and were excluded from later analyses to avoid confounding by immune reconstitution. CD4+ but not CD8+ TCR diversity rose significantly by C4D1 (p=0.0027 vs p=0.16), most apparent in complete responders (p=0.02).

Reading the germline V gene (reference sequence) gives CDR1 GTSNPN and CDR2 SVGIG. V is cut back by 8 bases and J by 4 bases, with 3 bases in the junction unmatched. Including cysteine and phenylalanine, the CDR3 has 12 amino acids. The read is trimmed to its CDR3 DNA, 36 bases read in frame from base 1. The time point label here, explained by the study, means: cycle 1 day 1 (C1D1), immediately before nivolumab initiation. Every trial patient had relapsed after autologous stem cell transplantation, and cohorts A, B and C differed in prior brentuximab vedotin exposure. The trial cohort was composed of roughly 60 patients with relapsed/refractory classical Hodgkin lymphoma, for whom complete response, partial response or progressive disease was recorded as best overall response. Trial patients were treated with single-agent nivolumab in the multi-cohort phase II CheckMate 205 trial. Best overall response was determined by an independent review committee according to the 2007 International Working Group response criteria. PBMCs from the trial were collected at three points: immediately before nivolumab initiation (C1D1), and during therapy at cycle 2 day 1 and cycle 4 day 1. Peripheral blood was collected in 8 mL Vacutainer Cell Preparation Tubes, from which PBMCs were isolated by centrifugation and then cryopreserved.

Genomic DNA was isolated using the Qiagen DNeasy kit from unsorted PBMCs as well as from negatively selected CD4+ and CD8+ fractions. TCR beta CDR3 regions were amplified by immunoSEQ multiplex PCR using primers annealing to V and J segments. A synthetic immune receptor repertoire was used to minimize amplification bias, and any residual bias was removed computationally once sequencing was done. As for the original processing: Custom Python scripts were used to quantify repertoire diversity as the Shannon entropy index. Unsorted, CD4+ and CD8+ repertoires were analyzed separately, except for combined analyses in which CD4+ and CD8+ sequences were merged in silico. A clone counted as expanded when the clone's frequency after treatment rose at least 2-fold relative to C1D1, and clones undetected at baseline were given a pseudocount of 0.5. Clones with 0 or 1 copy at C1D1 were defined as singleton clones, while clones with 2 or more copies were defined as non-singleton clones. Clones expanded in unsorted samples were assigned a CD4+, CD8+ or unknown annotation through matching of protein sequences in sorted samples from the same patient. Wilcoxon tests on paired samples were used to test diversity changes from C1D1 to C4D1. The table comes from immuneACCESS by way of TCRdb, which keeps in-frame sequences with V and J called. Part of the clones is missing from these tables; in studies checked, under half for an unresolved V gene and the rest for unknown reasons. The V and J calls and clone size were taken over from that table, and D and trimming were inferred from the DNA. The table for this sample lists over 80,000 clones; over 85% of them were counted only once. The ten largest make up 2.5% to 3.5% of the sample.

As concerns this clone: It has no known antigen specificity. Base qualities are not provided; no much larger clone lies one nucleotide away.

This clonotype was obtained from a human donor with classical Hodgkin lymphoma. The input for sequencing was peripheral blood mononuclear cells (PBMCs), taken at baseline. This sequence uses TRBV30 and TRBJ2-7, with TRBD1 matching 12 junction bases. The DNA sequence is TGTGCCGGGGGACAGGGGGCATACGAGCAGTACTTC. This is translated as CAGGQGAYEQYF. Reference TRBV30 and TRBJ2-7 proteins supply the regions before and after the CDR3; the full variable domain is: SQTIHQWPATLVQPVGSPLSLECTVEGTSNPNLYWYRQAAGRGLQLLFYSVGIGQISSEVPQNLSASRPQDRQFILSSKKLLLSDSGFYLCAGGQGAYEQYFGPGTRLTVT.